This T cell receptor (beta chain) was documented in a study of T cell responses to AZD1222 COVID-19 vaccine. Germline CDR1 reads SGHRS; CDR2 reads YFSETQ. The CDR3 spans 16 residues. The V end was cut by 4 bases, the J end by 2 bases, with 16 bases between. TCRdb's copy holds only in-frame clones and misses some; the assay was immunoSEQ multiplex PCR. The sample has fewer than 55,000 clones; about 83% are singletons. The TCR comes from an adult in good health. This chain uses TRBV5-1 with TRBJ2-1; D possibly matches TRBD1 or TRBD2 (6 bases each). Sample: peripheral blood, taken on day 0 of AZD1222 vaccination. CDR3: CASSSGGGTTYNEQFF. In nucleotides, the CDR3 is TGCGCCAGCAGCAGCGGAGGGGGGACAACCTACAATGAGCAGTTCTTC.